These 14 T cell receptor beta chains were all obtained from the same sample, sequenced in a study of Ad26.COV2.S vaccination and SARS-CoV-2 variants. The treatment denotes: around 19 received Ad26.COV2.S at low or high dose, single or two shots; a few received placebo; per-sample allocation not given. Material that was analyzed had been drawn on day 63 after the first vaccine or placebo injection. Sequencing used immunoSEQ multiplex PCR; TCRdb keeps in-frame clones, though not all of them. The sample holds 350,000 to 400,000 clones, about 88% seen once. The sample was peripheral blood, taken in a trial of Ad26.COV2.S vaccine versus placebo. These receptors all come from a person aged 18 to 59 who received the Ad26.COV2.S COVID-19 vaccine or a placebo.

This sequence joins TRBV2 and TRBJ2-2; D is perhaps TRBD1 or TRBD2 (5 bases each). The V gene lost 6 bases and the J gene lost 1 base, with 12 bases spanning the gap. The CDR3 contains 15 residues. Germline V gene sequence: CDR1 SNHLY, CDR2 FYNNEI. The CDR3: CASRRDGGNTGELFF. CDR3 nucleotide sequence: TGTGCCAGCAGGAGGGACGGCGGGAACACCGGGGAGCTGTTTTTT.

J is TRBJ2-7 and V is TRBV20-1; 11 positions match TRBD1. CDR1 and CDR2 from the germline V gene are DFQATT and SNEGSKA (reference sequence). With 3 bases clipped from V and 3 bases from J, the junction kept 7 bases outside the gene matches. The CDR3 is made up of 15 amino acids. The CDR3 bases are TGCAGTGCTAGTAGTACCGGGACAGGGGGCTACGAGCAGTACTTC. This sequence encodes CSASSTGTGGYEQYF.

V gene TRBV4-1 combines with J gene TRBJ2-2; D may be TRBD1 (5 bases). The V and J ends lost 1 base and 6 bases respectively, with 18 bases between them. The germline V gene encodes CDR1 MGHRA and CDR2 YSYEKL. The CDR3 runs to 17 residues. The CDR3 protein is CASSQVTEGRSPGELFF. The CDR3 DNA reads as TGCGCCAGCAGCCAAGTGACAGAAGGTAGGAGTCCCGGGGAGCTGTTTTTT.

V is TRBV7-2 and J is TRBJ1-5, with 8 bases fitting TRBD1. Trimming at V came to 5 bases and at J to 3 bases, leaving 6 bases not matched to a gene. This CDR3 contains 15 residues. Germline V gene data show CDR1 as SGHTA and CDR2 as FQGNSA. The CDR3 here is CASSLTGGYNQPQHF. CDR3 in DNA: TGTGCCAGCAGCCTCACAGGGGGGTACAATCAGCCCCAGCATTTT.

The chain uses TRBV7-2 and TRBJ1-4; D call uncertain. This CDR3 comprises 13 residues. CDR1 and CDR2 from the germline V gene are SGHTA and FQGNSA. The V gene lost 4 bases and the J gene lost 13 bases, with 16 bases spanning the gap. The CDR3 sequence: CASSSPGTDGLFF. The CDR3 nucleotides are TGTGCCAGCAGCTCCCCAGGTACTGATGGACTGTTTTTT.

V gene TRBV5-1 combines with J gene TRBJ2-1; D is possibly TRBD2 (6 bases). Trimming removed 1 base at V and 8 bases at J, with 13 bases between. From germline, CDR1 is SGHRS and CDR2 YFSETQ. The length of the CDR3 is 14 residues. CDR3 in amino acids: CASSLRLGRDEQFF. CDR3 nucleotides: TGCGCCAGCAGCTTGAGACTAGGAAGGGATGAGCAGTTCTTC.

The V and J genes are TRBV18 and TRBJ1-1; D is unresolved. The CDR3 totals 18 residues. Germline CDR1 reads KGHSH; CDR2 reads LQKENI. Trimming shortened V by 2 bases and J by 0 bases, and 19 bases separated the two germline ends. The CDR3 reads CASSPIPPNLGLNTEAFF. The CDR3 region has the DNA TGTGCCAGCTCACCAATCCCCCCAAACCTCGGGTTGAACACTGAAGCTTTCTTT.

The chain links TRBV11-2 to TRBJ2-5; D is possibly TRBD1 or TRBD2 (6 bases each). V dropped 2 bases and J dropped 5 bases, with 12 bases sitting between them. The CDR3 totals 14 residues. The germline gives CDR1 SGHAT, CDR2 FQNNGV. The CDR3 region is CASSLWGAVETQYF. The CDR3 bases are TGTGCCAGCAGCTTATGGGGGGCGGTGGAGACCCAGTACTTC.

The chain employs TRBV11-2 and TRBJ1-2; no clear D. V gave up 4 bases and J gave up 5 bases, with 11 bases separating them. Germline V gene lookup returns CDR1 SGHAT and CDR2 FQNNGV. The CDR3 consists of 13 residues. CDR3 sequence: CASSSVDGYGYTF. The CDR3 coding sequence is TGTGCCAGCAGCTCCGTGGACGGATATGGCTACACCTTC.

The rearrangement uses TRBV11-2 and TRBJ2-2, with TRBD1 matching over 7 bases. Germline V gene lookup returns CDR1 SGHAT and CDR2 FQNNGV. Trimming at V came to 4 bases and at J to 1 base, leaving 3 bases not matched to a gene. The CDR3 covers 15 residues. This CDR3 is CASSSYRGNTGELFF. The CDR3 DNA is TGTGCCAGCAGCTCATACAGGGGGAACACCGGGGAGCTGTTTTTT.

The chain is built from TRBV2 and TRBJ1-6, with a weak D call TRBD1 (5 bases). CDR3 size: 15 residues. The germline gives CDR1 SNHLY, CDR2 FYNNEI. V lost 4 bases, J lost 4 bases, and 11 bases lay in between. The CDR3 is CASSADSVYNSPLHF. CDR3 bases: TGTGCCAGCAGTGCTGACAGCGTTTATAATTCACCCCTCCACTTT.

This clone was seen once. This CDR3 is CASRIYGGRSGANVLTF. In DNA, the CDR3 is TGTGCCAGCAGGATTTACGGAGGTCGGTCTGGGGCCAACGTCCTGACTTTC. J is TRBJ2-6 and V is TRBV2; a weak D match, TRBD2 (5 bases). This CDR3 spans 17 amino acids. Looked up from germline, CDR1 is SNHLY and CDR2 is FYNNEI. Trimming shortened V by 6 bases and J by 1 base, and 16 bases separated the two germline ends.

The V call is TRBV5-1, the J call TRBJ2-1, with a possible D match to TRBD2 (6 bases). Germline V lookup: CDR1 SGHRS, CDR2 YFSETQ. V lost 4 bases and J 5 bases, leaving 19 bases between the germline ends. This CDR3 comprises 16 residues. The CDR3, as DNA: TGCGCCAGCAGCGTAATCCCGGGACTTGGGGACAATGAGCAGTTCTTC. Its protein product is CASSVIPGLGDNEQFF.

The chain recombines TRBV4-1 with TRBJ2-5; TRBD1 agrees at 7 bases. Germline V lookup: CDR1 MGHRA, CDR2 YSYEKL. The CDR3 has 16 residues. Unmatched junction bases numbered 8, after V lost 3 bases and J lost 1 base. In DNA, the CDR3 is TGCGCCAGCAGCCAGTATACGGGACAGATCCAAGAGACCCAGTACTTC. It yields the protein CASSQYTGQIQETQYF.